The present entry profiles one TCR beta chain with its context. Profiling relied on immunoSEQ multiplex PCR, and the TCRdb table lists in-frame clones only, not all of them. Here the sample spans approximately 94,000 clones, 90% to 97% being singletons. The data were obtained in a study of technical replicates of blood from several donors. The V and J ends lost 11 bases and 3 bases respectively, with 8 bases between them. From germline, CDR1 is MGHDK and CDR2 SYGVNS. The CDR3 extends over 10 amino acids. The V call is TRBV25-1, the J call TRBJ2-7; TRBD2 is a possible D gene (5 bases). Material for sequencing was T cells isolated from PBMCs. This clonotype was sampled from a human donor in good health. The CDR3 loop is CAGGSYEQYF. The CDR3, as DNA: TGTGCCGGAGGCAGCTACGAGCAGTACTTC.